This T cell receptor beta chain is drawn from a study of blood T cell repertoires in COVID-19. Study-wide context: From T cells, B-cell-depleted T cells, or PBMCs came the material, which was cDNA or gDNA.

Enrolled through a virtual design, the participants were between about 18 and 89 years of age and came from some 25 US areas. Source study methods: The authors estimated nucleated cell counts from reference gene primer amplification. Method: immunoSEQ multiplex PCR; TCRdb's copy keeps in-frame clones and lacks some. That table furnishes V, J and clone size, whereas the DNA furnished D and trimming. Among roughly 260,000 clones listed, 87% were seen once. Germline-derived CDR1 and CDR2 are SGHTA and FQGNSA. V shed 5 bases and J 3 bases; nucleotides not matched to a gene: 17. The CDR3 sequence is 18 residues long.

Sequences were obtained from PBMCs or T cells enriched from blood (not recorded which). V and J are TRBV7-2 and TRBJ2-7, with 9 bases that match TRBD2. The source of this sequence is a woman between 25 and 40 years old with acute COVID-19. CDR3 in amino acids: CASSHPQREASPLYEQYF. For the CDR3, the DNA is TGTGCCAGCAGCCACCCTCAGCGGGAGGCAAGTCCCCTCTACGAGCAGTACTTC.